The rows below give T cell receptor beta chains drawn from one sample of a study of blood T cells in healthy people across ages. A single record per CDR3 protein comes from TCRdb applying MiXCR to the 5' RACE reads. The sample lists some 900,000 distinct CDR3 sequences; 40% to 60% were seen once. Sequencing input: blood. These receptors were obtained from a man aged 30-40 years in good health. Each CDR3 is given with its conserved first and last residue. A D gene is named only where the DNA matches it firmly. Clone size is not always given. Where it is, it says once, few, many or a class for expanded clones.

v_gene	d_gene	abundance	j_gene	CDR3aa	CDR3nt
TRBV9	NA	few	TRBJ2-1	CASSGTGGYEQFF	TGTGCCAGCAGCGGCACGGGGGGCTATGAGCAGTTCTTC
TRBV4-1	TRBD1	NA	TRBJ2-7	CASSHPKSGQGGHEQYF	TGCGCCAGCAGCCATCCGAAGAGCGGACAGGGGGGGCACGAGCAGTACTTC
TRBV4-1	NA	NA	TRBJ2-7	CASSQEESSYEQYF	TGCGCCAGCAGCCAAGAGGAGTCCTCCTACGAGCAGTACTTC
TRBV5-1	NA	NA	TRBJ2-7	CASSSQGAWTRTNYEQYF	TGCGCCAGCAGCTCACAAGGAGCATGGACAAGAACTAACTACGAGCAGTACTTC
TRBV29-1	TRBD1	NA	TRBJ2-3	CSVYEDRGTADTQYF	TGCAGCGTTTATGAGGACAGGGGGACGGCGGATACGCAGTATTTT
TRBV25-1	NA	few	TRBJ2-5	CASSARDGGETQYF	TGTGCCAGCAGTGCCCGAGATGGGGGAGAGACCCAGTACTTC
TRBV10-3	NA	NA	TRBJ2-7	CAISEGSHQYF	TGTGCCATCAGTGAGGGCAGCCATCAGTACTTC
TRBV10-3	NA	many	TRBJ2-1	CAISSLSSYNEQFF	TGTGCCATCAGTTCCCTGAGCTCCTACAATGAGCAGTTCTTC
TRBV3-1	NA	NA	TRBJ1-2	CASSQGHGGNCGYTF	TGTGCCAGCAGCCAAGGACACGGCGGAAATTGTGGCTACACCTTC
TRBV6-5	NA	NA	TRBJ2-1	CASSYRTASSYNEQFF	TGTGCCAGCAGTTACCGAACGGCGAGCTCCTACAATGAGCAGTTCTTC
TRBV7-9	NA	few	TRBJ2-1	CASSLTNGEQFF	TGTGCCAGCAGCTTAACGAATGGTGAGCAGTTCTTC
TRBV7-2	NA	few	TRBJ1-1	CASSLGWGGPLNTEAFF	TGTGCCAGCAGCTTAGGGTGGGGAGGGCCTTTGAACACTGAAGCTTTCTTT
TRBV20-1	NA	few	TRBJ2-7	CSARGRLIYEQYF	TGCAGTGCTAGGGGACGCCTCATCTACGAGCAGTACTTC
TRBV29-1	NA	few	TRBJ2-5	CSVEEWTEETQYF	TGCAGCGTTGAAGAGTGGACGGAAGAGACCCAGTACTTC
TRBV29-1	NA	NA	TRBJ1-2	CSVEKGGYGYTF	TGCAGCGTTGAAAAGGGGGGGTATGGCTACACCTTC
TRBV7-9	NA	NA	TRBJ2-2	CASSPSTATGELFF	TGTGCCAGCAGCCCATCTACTGCGACCGGGGAGCTGTTTTTT
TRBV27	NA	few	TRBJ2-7	CASSFRGAYGSYEQYF	TGTGCCAGCAGTTTCCGGGGGGCTTATGGGTCCTACGAGCAGTACTTC
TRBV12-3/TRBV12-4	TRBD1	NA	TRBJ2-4	CTSSWTGGWNIQYF	TGTACCAGCAGCTGGACAGGGGGTTGGAACATTCAGTACTTC
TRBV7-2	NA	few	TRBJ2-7	CASSADIPYEQYF	TGTGCCAGCAGCGCGGACATACCCTACGAGCAGTACTTC
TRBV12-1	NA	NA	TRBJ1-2	CGSSSPGQIDGYTF	TGTGGCAGCAGCTCACCGGGACAGATCGATGGCTACACCTTC
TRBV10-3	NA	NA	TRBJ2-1	CAVSEGDYNEQFF	TGTGCCGTCAGTGAAGGGGATTACAATGAGCAGTTCTTC
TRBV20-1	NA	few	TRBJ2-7	CSVKTTTYEQYF	TGCAGTGTCAAGACGACAACCTACGAGCAGTACTTC